These 16 T cell receptor beta chains came from one sample sequenced in a study of T cell repertoires in cytomegalovirus infection. For these receptors, no antigen is known. TCRdb called the reads again in MiXCR, with one record for every CDR3 protein. The table records approximately 1,000,000 distinct CDR3 sequences, roughly 30% of them present only once. This specimen consisted of cultured CD8+ T cells from PBMCs, obtained from culture after CMV antigen stimulation. The source of these receptors is a human donor in good health (CMV status not recorded). Some clones in this sample may be carry-over from other donors' samples.

Many counts were recorded for this clonotype. The V and J genes are TRBV7-2 and TRBJ2-2; D gene unclear. CDR3 size: 14 residues. V was clipped by 1 base and J by 4 bases, with 7 bases between them. Germline V CDR1 and CDR2: SGHTA, FQGNSA. The CDR3: CASSLDGFTGELFF. CDR3 DNA: TGTGCCAGCAGCTTAGACGGGTTCACCGGGGAGCTGTTTTTT.

This clonotype was observed many times. The V call is TRBV7-8, the J call TRBJ2-1; 10 bases are a match to TRBD2. The CDR3 is 22 residues long. V was clipped by 6 bases and J by 4 bases; unmatched bases: 27. CDR1 is SGHVS, CDR2 FQNEAQ, per germline. The CDR3 sequence is CASRLLAAERGGLGQTYNEQFF. The CDR3 DNA reads TGTGCCAGCAGGCTTCTGGCCGCTGAGCGGGGGGGCCTCGGGCAAACTTACAATGAGCAGTTCTTC.

This clonotype turned up a few times. The chain couples TRBV6-5 to TRBJ2-1; unclear D gene. Germline assignment: CDR1 MNHEY and CDR2 SVGAGI. The CDR3 loop spans 13 amino acids. Trimming shortened V by 6 bases and J by 8 bases, and 14 bases separated the two germline ends. The CDR3 region is CASSLDEYDEQFF. The DNA for the CDR3 is TGTGCCAGCAGCCTCGACGAGTATGATGAGCAGTTCTTC.

This chain connects TRBV7-6 to TRBJ1-3, with D perhaps TRBD1 (5 bases). Trimming cost V 4 bases and J 4 bases, with 11 bases left between them. CDR1 SGHVS and CDR2 FNYEAQ come from the germline V gene. The CDR3 extends over 14 amino acids. CDR3 amino acids: CASSSRVPGNTIYF. DNA for the CDR3: TGTGCCAGCAGCTCCAGGGTTCCCGGAAACACCATATATTTT.

This clonotype was counted many times. The V and J genes are TRBV6-5 and TRBJ1-2; 9 bases match TRBD1. V shed 8 bases and J 6 bases; nucleotides not matched to a gene: 10. Per the germline V gene, CDR1 is MNHEY and CDR2 is SVGAGI. There are 14 residues in the CDR3. DNA of the CDR3: TGTGCCAGCGGTACAGGGGGCGCAAGTCATGGCTACACCTTC. Amino acid sequence: CASGTGGASHGYTF.

A remark on this clonotype: The junction departs from the called germline gene at one end, perhaps through a read error. The chain uses TRBV5-6 and TRBJ1-4; a weak D match, TRBD1 (5 bases). This CDR3 has 14 residues. Germline V gives CDR1 SGHDT, CDR2 YYEEEE. CDR3 DNA: TGTGCCAGCAGCTTGGCGGGGACTAATGAAAAACTGTCTTTT. Its translation is CASSLAGTNEKLSF.

The J gene is TRBJ2-7, the V gene TRBV29-1, with 9 bases identical to TRBD1. This CDR3 region has 14 residues. J gave up 2 bases and V 4 bases, and 6 bases lay outside the gene matches. From germline, CDR1 is SQVTM and CDR2 ANQGSEA. CDR3 sequence reads: CSVGDRGGPYEQYF. For the CDR3, the DNA is TGCAGCGTTGGCGACAGGGGGGGTCCCTACGAGCAGTACTTC.

V is TRBV4-1 and J is TRBJ1-1; D uncertain. The CDR3 covers 16 residues. V lost 1 base and J 0 bases, leaving 12 bases between the germline ends. CDR1 is MGHRA, CDR2 YSYEKL, per germline. The CDR3 loop is CASSQVGYSVNTEAFF. The CDR3 DNA is TGCGCCAGCAGCCAAGTAGGCTACAGCGTGAACACTGAAGCTTTCTTT.

The rearrangement joins TRBV6-2 or TRBV6-3 to TRBJ1-1; weak D call: TRBD1 (5 bases). V was shortened by 5 bases and J by 5 bases, with 15 bases between the two germline ends. Germline CDR1 MNHEY, CDR2 SVGEGT. The CDR3 consists of 14 residues. The CDR3 DNA follows: TGTGCCAGCAGTAAATCCGGGACTTTAACTGAAGCTTTCTTT. It is translated as CASSKSGTLTEAFF.

This chain joins TRBV27 and TRBJ2-1, with unresolved D. Deletions cut 5 bases from V and 2 bases from J, with 7 bases between. The CDR3 runs 13 residues. Germline V lookup: CDR1 MNHEY, CDR2 SMNVEV (reference sequence). DNA for the CDR3: TGTGCCAGCAGTCCCTACCCCTACAATGAGCAGTTCTTC. Protein: CASSPYPYNEQFF.

Ten or more counts support this clonotype. The V gene is TRBV7-2, the J gene TRBJ2-7; no firm D call. Trimming left V 5 bases short and J 3 bases short, with 5 bases between. The CDR3 totals 11 residues. Germline V CDR1 and CDR2: SGHTA, FQGNSA. As DNA, the CDR3 is TGTGCCAGCAGCCAAGACTACGAGCAGTACTTC. The encoded protein is CASSQDYEQYF.

This clonotype has more than one count but fewer than ten. This rearrangement joins TRBV11-2 to TRBJ2-7; maybe TRBD1 (6 bases). Trimming cost V 5 bases and J 7 bases, with 15 bases left between them. CDR3 length: 13 amino acids. The germline gives CDR1 SGHAT, CDR2 FQNNGV. In nucleotides, the CDR3 is TGTGCCAGCAGCCTTGGACAGCTGGGGGAGCAGTACTTC. This sequence encodes CASSLGQLGEQYF.

This clonotype came up many times. The CDR3: CASSPWGGAQRRDTQYF. The CDR3 coding sequence is TGTGCCAGCAGCCCCTGGGGGGGGGCTCAAAGAAGGGATACGCAGTATTTT. V and J are TRBV7-6 and TRBJ2-3, with D tentatively TRBD2 (7 bases). Germline V lookup: CDR1 SGHVS, CDR2 FNYEAQ. The CDR3 is 17 residues long. Trimming took off 5 bases at V and 6 bases at J, with 24 bases between the two ends.

About this clonotype itself: The junction differs from germline at one of its ends, possibly a read error. J is TRBJ2-3 and V is TRBV4-1, with D perhaps given as TRBD1 or TRBD2 (6 bases each). CDR1 MGHRA and CDR2 YSYEKL come from the germline V gene. The CDR3 extends over 16 amino acids. CDR3 bases: TGCACCAGCAGCCAAGAAGGAGGGACATGGCAAGATACGCAGTATTTT. Its protein is CTSSQEGGTWQDTQYF.

This clonotype has ten or more counts. The gene calls are TRBV6-5 and TRBJ2-2; no reliable D call. Germline V lookup: CDR1 MNHEY, CDR2 SVGAGI. V was cut by 1 base and J by 1 base, with 7 bases left in between. This CDR3 region has 15 residues. The CDR3 reads CASSYFPLNTGELFF. The CDR3 DNA sequence: TGTGCCAGCAGTTACTTCCCATTGAACACCGGGGAGCTGTTTTTT.

This clonotype is medium-sized in the sample. The CDR3 region is CASSFLVGDSWSSGNTIYF. The CDR3 bases are TGTGCCAGCAGCTTCTTGGTAGGGGACTCCTGGAGCTCTGGAAACACCATATATTTT. The chain couples TRBV7-8 to TRBJ1-3, with D possibly TRBD1 on 5 matching bases. The germline V gene encodes CDR1 SGHVS and CDR2 FQNEAQ. The CDR3 has 19 amino acids. V was shortened by 3 bases and J by 0 bases, with 21 bases between the two germline ends. Combining the CDR3 with reference TRBV7-8 and TRBJ1-3 gives the whole variable domain GAGVSQSPRYKVAKRGQDVALRCDPISGHVSLFWYQQALGQGPEFLTYFQNEAQLDKSGLPSDRFFAERPEGSVSTLKIQRTQQEDSAVYLCASSFLVGDSWSSGNTIYFGEGSWLTVV.